This paragraph covers one T cell receptor beta chain sequence. The antigen is not known. Time point in this sample: week 23, last vaccination. Doses of 300 ug of mutant IDH1 20-mer peptide were given with topical imiquimod. The donors' diagnosis was new WHO grade 3 or 4 astrocytoma that was IDH1-mutant and ATRX-lost. TCRdb keeps only in-frame clones here, not all; method: immunoSEQ multiplex PCR. The sample includes tens of thousands of clones, 80% of them seen just once. The CDR3 is made up of 14 amino acids. The germline gives CDR1 MNHEY, CDR2 SVGAGI. V was clipped by 5 bases and J by 6 bases, with 14 bases between them. The data were taken from a study of a mutant IDH1 vaccine in newly diagnosed glioma. Across the whole study: Investigators started vaccination 4-6 weeks after radiotherapy alone, or with temozolomide cycles. The earlier regimen, radiotherapy, temozolomide, or both, was most often both. Treated patients, averaging around 40 years, were around 62% male and approximately 38% female.

The source of this sequence is a man aged 35 to 55 with glioma. J is TRBJ1-5 and V is TRBV6-5; D possibly corresponds to TRBD1 (5 bases). Material: PBMCs, obtained from a glioma patient whose treatment included an IDH1 peptide vaccine. The CDR3 DNA is TGTGCCAGCAGTCAGGGACTTAGCGGTCAGCCCCAGCATTTT. Translation: CASSQGLSGQPQHF.